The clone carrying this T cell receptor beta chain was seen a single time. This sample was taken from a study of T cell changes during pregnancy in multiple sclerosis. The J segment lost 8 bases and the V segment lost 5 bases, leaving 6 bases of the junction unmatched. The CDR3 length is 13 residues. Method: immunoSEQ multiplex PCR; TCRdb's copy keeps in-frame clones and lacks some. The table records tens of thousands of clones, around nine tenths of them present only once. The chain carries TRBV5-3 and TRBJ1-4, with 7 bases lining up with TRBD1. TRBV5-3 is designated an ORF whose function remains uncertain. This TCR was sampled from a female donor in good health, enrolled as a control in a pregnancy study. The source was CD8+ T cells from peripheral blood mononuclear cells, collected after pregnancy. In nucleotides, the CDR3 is TGTGCCAGAAGATCAGGGGGATTGGAAAAACTGTTTTTT. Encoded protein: CARRSGGLEKLFF.